This T cell receptor beta chain came from a study of identical twins. The table lists this clonotype with a few counts. TCRdb independently ran MiXCR on the 5' RACE reads; one entry per CDR3 protein. The sample records about 900,000 distinct CDR3 sequences, roughly 12% being singletons. No donor was unhealthy or non-Caucasian. The CDR3 length is 15 residues. Trimming took off 1 base at V and 1 base at J, with 10 bases between the two ends. The germline CDR1 and CDR2 sequences are SEHNR and FQNEAQ (reference sequence). This sample was shared with a second study, whose subject was yellow fever vaccine responses in identical twins.

The sequence was obtained from a young woman in good health. The chain employs TRBV7-9 and TRBJ1-1; D ambiguous. Input material: PBMCs. CDR3 protein: CASSLGNIENTEAFF. CDR3 DNA sequence: TGTGCCAGCAGCTTAGGCAACATAGAGAACACTGAAGCTTTCTTT.